Listed below are T cell receptor beta chains from one sample, sequenced in a study of cytomegalovirus exposure and HLA in healthy donors. The protocol was immunoSEQ multiplex PCR, while the TCRdb copy is restricted to in-frame clones and leaves out a portion. The sample includes roughly 120,000 clones, approximately 68% of them seen just once. Material for sequencing was PBMCs. The receptor set was obtained from a man aged 25 to 45 in good health and CMV-seropositive. The CDR3 runs from the conserved cysteine through the conserved F or W. A D gene is named only where the DNA matches it firmly. Rows may omit the clone size; those that give it use once, few, many or a size class.

J	size	V	D	CDR3	DNA
TRBJ1-5	.	TRBV15	TRBD1	CATSRTGTGRNQPQHF	TGTGCCACCAGCAGGACAGGGACAGGGCGTAATCAGCCCCAGCATTTT
TRBJ1-5	few	TRBV2	.	CASRQGVNQPQHF	TGTGCCAGCAGGCAAGGGGTCAATCAGCCCCAGCATTTT
TRBJ2-1	.	TRBV6-6	TRBD2	CASSASGALYNEQFF	TGTGCCAGCAGTGCTAGCGGAGCTTTATACAATGAGCAGTTCTTC
TRBJ2-7	.	TRBV7-9	TRBD2	CASGGRGDYEQYF	TGTGCCAGCGGGGGGAGGGGCGACTACGAGCAGTACTTC
TRBJ2-7	.	TRBV5-1	.	CASSLEGGVSSYEQYF	TGCGCCAGCAGCTTGGAGGGCGGGGTTAGCTCCTACGAGCAGTACTTC
TRBJ2-1	.	TRBV9	TRBD2	CASSAYSGGSYNEQFF	TGTGCCAGCAGCGCTTACAGCGGGGGCTCCTACAATGAGCAGTTCTTC
TRBJ1-6	.	TRBV10-3	TRBD1	CAISAETGTYSPLHF	TGTGCCATCAGTGCGGAGACAGGGACGTATTCACCCCTCCACTTT
TRBJ2-7	.	TRBV6-4	TRBD1	CASSVGTGSSEQYF	TGTGCCAGCAGTGTCGGGACAGGGTCTAGCGAGCAGTACTTC
TRBJ2-1	.	TRBV7-9	.	CASSPQPTSLASEQFF	TGTGCCAGCAGCCCGCAACCAACTAGCTTGGCGAGTGAGCAGTTCTTC
TRBJ1-1	.	TRBV9	TRBD1	CASSSGQRATEASF	TGTGCCAGCAGCTCGGGACAGCGGGCCACTGAAGCTTCCTTT
TRBJ2-3	.	TRBV5-1	.	CASSFSADTQYF	TGCGCCAGCAGTTTTTCTGCGGATACGCAGTATTTT
TRBJ1-4	few	TRBV29-1	.	CSVVGEGNEKLFF	TGCAGCGTTGTGGGGGAGGGGAATGAAAAACTGTTTTTT
TRBJ2-3	.	TRBV7-6	TRBD2	CASSLLAVGGDTQYF	TGTGCCAGCAGCTTACTAGCGGTGGGGGGAGATACGCAGTATTTT
TRBJ2-7	.	TRBV7-9	TRBD2	CSSSLSLLGGTSGRYEQYF	TGTTCCAGCAGCTTATCTCTTTTAGGCGGGACTAGCGGCCGCTACGAGCAGTACTTC
TRBJ2-7	few	TRBV5-1	.	CASSQVAGPYEQYF	TGCGCCAGCAGCCAAGTGGCAGGCCCCTACGAGCAGTACTTC
TRBJ2-3	.	TRBV18	.	CASSPRQVATDTQYF	TGTGCCAGCTCACCCCGACAGGTGGCCACAGATACGCAGTATTTT
TRBJ1-6	.	TRBV30	.	CAWRVQGSSNSPLHF	TGTGCCTGGAGGGTTCAGGGTTCGAGCAATTCACCCCTCCACTTT
TRBJ1-1	.	TRBV27	.	CASSSQQGNTEAFF	TGTGCCAGCAGTTCCCAGCAGGGGAACACTGAAGCTTTCTTT
TRBJ1-5	once	TRBV27	.	CASSLGGGNQPQHF	TGTGCCAGCAGTTTAGGCGGTGGCAATCAGCCCCAGCATTTT
TRBJ1-1	.	TRBV10-3	TRBD1	CAIRGQGAWNTEAFF	TGTGCCATCAGGGGACAGGGGGCCTGGAACACTGAAGCTTTCTTT
TRBJ2-6	few	TRBV15	.	CATSFEEPGANVLTF	TGTGCCACCAGCTTCGAGGAGCCTGGGGCCAACGTCCTGACTTTC
TRBJ1-2	.	TRBV20-1	.	CSANENYGYTF	TGCAGTGCTAATGAGAACTATGGCTACACCTTC
TRBJ2-5	.	TRBV6-1	TRBD2	CASRLLAVQETQYF	TGTGCCAGCAGACTACTAGCGGTCCAAGAGACCCAGTACTTC
TRBJ1-1	.	TRBV5-1	.	CASSEGVRRTLNTEAFF	TGCGCCAGCAGTGAGGGGGTCAGGAGGACTCTGAACACTGAAGCTTTCTTT
TRBJ2-2	.	TRBV15	TRBD1	CATSRRQGAGELFF	TGTGCCACCAGCAGGCGACAGGGGGCCGGGGAGCTGTTTTTT
TRBJ2-3	.	TRBV11-1	TRBD1	CASSFRRGDTQYF	TGTGCCAGCAGCTTCCGCAGGGGGGATACGCAGTATTTT
TRBJ2-3	.	TRBV5-1	TRBD2	CASSLVSSGSTDTQYF	TGCGCCAGCAGCTTGGTCTCTAGCGGGAGCACAGATACGCAGTATTTT
TRBJ1-1	.	TRBV5-8	.	CASSLTTVNTEAFF	TGTGCCAGCAGCTTGACCACAGTGAACACTGAAGCTTTCTTT
TRBJ2-3	.	TRBV5-8	TRBD1	CASSLRGGDMDTQYF	TGTGCCAGCAGCTTGAGAGGGGGCGACATGGATACGCAGTATTTT
TRBJ2-6	.	TRBV27	.	CASSLLAAAWSGANVLTF	TGTGCCAGCTCCTTACTAGCAGCCGCTTGGAGTGGGGCCAACGTCCTGACTTTC
TRBJ2-7	.	TRBV18	.	CASSPLDLRGEQYF	TGTGCCAGCTCACCACTGGACTTGCGGGGCGAGCAGTACTTC
TRBJ2-4	.	TRBV7-2	TRBD2	CATTAGAFAKNIQYF	TGTGCCACCACCGCGGGAGCGTTCGCCAAAAACATTCAGTACTTC
TRBJ2-1	.	TRBV18	.	CASSSTGIPQFF	TGTGCCAGCTCATCCACCGGGATCCCACAGTTCTTC
TRBJ2-1	.	TRBV10-3	.	CAISEPPEEQFF	TGTGCCATCAGTGAGCCCCCTGAGGAGCAGTTCTTC
TRBJ2-3	.	TRBV6-1	TRBD2	CASSGLAGVLDTQYF	TGTGCCAGCAGTGGACTAGCGGGAGTTTTAGATACGCAGTATTTT
TRBJ2-1	.	TRBV4-1	.	CASSRFELDSHEEFF	TGCGCCAGCAGCCGGTTTGAACTTGACAGCCATGAGGAGTTCTTC
TRBJ2-1	.	TRBV2	.	CASSDFPADEQFF	TGTGCCAGCAGTGATTTCCCGGCGGATGAGCAGTTCTTC
TRBJ2-1	.	TRBV7-9	TRBD2	CASSRPRAGTYNEQFF	TGTGCCAGCAGCCGTCCTAGAGCGGGGACCTACAATGAGCAGTTCTTC
TRBJ1-2	.	TRBV5-4	TRBD1	CASSSGGTGSYYGYTF	TGTGCCAGCAGCTCCGGAGGGACAGGCTCATACTATGGCTACACCTTC
TRBJ2-7	.	TRBV28	TRBD1	CASSLPPGQGKYEQYF	TGTGCCAGCAGTTTACCACCTGGACAGGGGAAATACGAGCAGTACTTC
TRBJ2-5	.	TRBV7-8	.	CASSLAQGVQETQYF	TGTGCCAGCAGCTTAGCCCAGGGCGTGCAAGAGACCCAGTACTTC
TRBJ2-1	.	TRBV18	.	CASSPRGQKLSYNEQFF	TGTGCCAGCTCACCACGAGGACAGAAACTATCCTACAATGAGCAGTTCTTC
TRBJ2-4	.	TRBV19	.	CASSPRQGGFTQYF	TGTGCCAGCAGTCCCAGACAGGGAGGATTCACTCAGTACTTC
TRBJ1-2	.	TRBV6-1	TRBD1	CASSVQGAYGYTF	TGTGCCAGCAGTGTTCAGGGGGCGTATGGCTACACCTTC
TRBJ1-1	.	TRBV4-1	TRBD1	CASSRFASRDRGMKAFF	TGCGCCAGCAGCCGCTTCGCGAGTCGGGACAGGGGTATGAAAGCTTTCTTT
TRBJ2-7	.	TRBV5-1	TRBD2	CASSSLAATYEQYF	TGCGCCAGCAGCTCTCTAGCGGCGACCTACGAGCAGTACTTC
TRBJ2-1	.	TRBV7-2	.	CASSLVGFIALSSYNEQFF	TGTGCCAGCAGCTTGGTCGGGTTCATAGCGTTGAGCTCCTACAATGAGCAGTTCTTC
TRBJ2-1	.	TRBV7-2	TRBD2	CASSLSTSGYNEQFF	TGTGCCAGCAGCTTATCGACTAGCGGATACAATGAGCAGTTCTTC
TRBJ2-2	.	TRBV2	.	CASSGQVRTSYTGELFF	TGTGCCAGCAGTGGACAGGTAAGAACTTCGTACACCGGGGAGCTGTTTTTT
TRBJ1-2	.	TRBV18	TRBD1	CASSQGADIAYGYTF	TGTGCCAGCTCACAGGGGGCGGATATCGCCTATGGCTACACCTTC
TRBJ1-1	.	TRBV30	TRBD1	CAWGGQGALGDPEAFF	TGTGCCTGGGGAGGACAGGGGGCGTTGGGGGACCCTGAAGCTTTCTTT
TRBJ1-1	.	TRBV5-6	.	CASSLFFEQQQNTEAFF	TGTGCCAGCAGCTTGTTTTTCGAACAACAGCAGAACACTGAAGCTTTCTTT
TRBJ2-5	once	TRBV25-1	TRBD1	CASSQVPGQGAGGETQYF	TGTGCCAGCAGTCAAGTCCCGGGACAGGGGGCTGGGGGGGAGACCCAGTACTTC
TRBJ2-5	.	TRBV10-2	TRBD2	CASSGTSGRILSGETQYF	TGCGCCAGCAGTGGTACTAGCGGGAGAATATTATCGGGAGAGACCCAGTACTTC